This T cell receptor (beta chain) was identified during a study of spatial heterogeneity in lung cancer. Unique molecular identifiers, one per molecule, were present on every TCR cDNA molecule. TCRdb re-called the 5' RACE reads through MiXCR, storing one row per CDR3 protein. The sample lists 6,500 to 8,500 distinct CDR3 sequences, around 9.7% occurring once. Regarding time point: sample taken at primary tumor resection. In this sample, this clonotype turned up many times. Between the trimmed V and J ends, which lost 5 bases and 2 bases, there was a span of 18 bases. This CDR3 has 16 residues. Germline-derived CDR1 and CDR2 are MNHEY and SMNVEV (reference sequence).

The sequencing used normal lung tissue next to the tumor, collected at surgery. This rearrangement joins TRBV27 to TRBJ2-5; the D gene is possibly TRBD2 (6 bases). The source is a male donor with early-stage non-small cell lung cancer. The CDR3 loop is CASSPGRREPQETQYF. The CDR3 coding sequence is TGTGCCAGCAGTCCGGGCCGTCGGGAGCCGCAAGAGACCCAGTACTTC.